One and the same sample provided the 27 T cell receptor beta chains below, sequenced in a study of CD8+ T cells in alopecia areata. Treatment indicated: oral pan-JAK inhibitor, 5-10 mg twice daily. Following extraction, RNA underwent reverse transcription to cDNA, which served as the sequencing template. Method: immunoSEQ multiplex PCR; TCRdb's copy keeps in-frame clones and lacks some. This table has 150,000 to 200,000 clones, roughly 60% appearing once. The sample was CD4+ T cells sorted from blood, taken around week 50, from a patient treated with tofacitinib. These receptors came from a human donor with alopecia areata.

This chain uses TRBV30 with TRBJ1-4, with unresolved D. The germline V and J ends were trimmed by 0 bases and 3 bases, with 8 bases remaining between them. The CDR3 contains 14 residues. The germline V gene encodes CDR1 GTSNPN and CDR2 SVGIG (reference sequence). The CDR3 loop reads CAWSVRLANEKLFF. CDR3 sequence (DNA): TGTGCCTGGAGTGTACGACTGGCTAATGAAAAACTGTTTTTT.

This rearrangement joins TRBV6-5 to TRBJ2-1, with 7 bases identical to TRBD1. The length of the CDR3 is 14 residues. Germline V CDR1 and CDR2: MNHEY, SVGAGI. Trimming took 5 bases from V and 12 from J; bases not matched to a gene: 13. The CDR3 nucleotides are TGTGCCAGCAGTGTCCGGGACAGCCGCGCCCGGCAGTTCTTC. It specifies CASSVRDSRARQFF.

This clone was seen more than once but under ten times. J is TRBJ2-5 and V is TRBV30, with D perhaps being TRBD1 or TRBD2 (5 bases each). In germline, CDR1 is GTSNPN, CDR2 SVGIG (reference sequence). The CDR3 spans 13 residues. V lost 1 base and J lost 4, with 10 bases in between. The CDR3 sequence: CAWSEQAGETQYF. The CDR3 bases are TGTGCCTGGAGTGAACAGGCGGGAGAGACCCAGTACTTC. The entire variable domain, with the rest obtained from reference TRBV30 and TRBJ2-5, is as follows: SQTIHQWPATLVQPVGSPLSLECTVEGTSNPNLYWYRQAAGRGLQLLFYSVGIGQISSEVPQNLSASRPQDRQFILSSKKLLLSDSGFYLCAWSEQAGETQYFGPGTRLLVL.

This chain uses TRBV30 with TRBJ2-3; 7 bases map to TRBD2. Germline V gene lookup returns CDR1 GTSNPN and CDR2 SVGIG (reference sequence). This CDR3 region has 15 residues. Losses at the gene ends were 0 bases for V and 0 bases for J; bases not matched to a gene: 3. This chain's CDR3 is CAWSVSGVSTDTQYF. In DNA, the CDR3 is TGTGCCTGGAGTGTAAGCGGGGTTAGCACAGATACGCAGTATTTT.

CDR3 residues: CASSPSQGADTQYF. CDR3 nucleotides: TGCGCCAGCAGCCCTTCCCAGGGGGCAGATACGCAGTATTTT. The chain is built from TRBV5-1 and TRBJ2-3, with 7 bases matching TRBD1. This CDR3 is 14 amino acids long. V shed 4 bases and J 4 bases; nucleotides not matched to a gene: 6. Germline values: CDR1 SGHRS, CDR2 YFSETQ.

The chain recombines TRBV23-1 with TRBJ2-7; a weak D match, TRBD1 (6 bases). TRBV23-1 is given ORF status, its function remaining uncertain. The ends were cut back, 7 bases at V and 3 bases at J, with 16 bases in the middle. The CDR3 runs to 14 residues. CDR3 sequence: CASIPTPGDYEQYF. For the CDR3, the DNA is TGCGCCAGCATCCCCACCCCAGGGGACTACGAGCAGTACTTC.

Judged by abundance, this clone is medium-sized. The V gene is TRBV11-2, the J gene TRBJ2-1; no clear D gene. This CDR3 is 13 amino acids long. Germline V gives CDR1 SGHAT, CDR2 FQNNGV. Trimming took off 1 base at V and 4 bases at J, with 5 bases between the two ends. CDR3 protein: CASSLGQYNEQFF. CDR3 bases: TGTGCCAGCAGCTTAGGGCAATACAATGAGCAGTTCTTC.

The CDR3 coding sequence is TGTGCCAGCAGGAGACAATATACGCAGTATTTT. Its protein product is CASRRQYTQYF. This rearrangement joins TRBV7-2 to TRBJ2-3; unclear D gene. The CDR3 spans 11 residues. Trimming shortened V by 6 bases and J by 7 bases, and 8 bases separated the two germline ends. Per the germline V gene, CDR1 is SGHTA and CDR2 is FQGNSA.

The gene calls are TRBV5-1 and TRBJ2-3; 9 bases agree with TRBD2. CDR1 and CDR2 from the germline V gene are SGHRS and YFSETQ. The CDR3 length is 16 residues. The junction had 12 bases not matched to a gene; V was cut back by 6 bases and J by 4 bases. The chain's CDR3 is CASTPGAGGRADTQYF. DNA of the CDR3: TGCGCCAGCACCCCGGGTGCGGGGGGGCGTGCAGATACGCAGTATTTT.

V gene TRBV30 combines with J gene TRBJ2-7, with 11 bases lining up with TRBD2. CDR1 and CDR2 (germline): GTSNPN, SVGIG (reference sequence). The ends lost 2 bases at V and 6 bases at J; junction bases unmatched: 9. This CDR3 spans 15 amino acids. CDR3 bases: TGTGCCTGGAGTTTTCGGACTAGCGGGCCGGGCGAGCAGTACTTC. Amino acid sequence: CAWSFRTSGPGEQYF.

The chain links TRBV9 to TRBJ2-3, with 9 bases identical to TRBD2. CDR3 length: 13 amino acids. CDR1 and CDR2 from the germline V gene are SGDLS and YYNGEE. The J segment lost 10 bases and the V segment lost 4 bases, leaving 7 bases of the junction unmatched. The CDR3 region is CASSPRASGAQYF. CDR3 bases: TGTGCCAGCAGCCCCCGTGCTAGCGGGGCGCAGTATTTT. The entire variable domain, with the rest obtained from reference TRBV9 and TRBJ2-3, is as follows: DSGVTQTPKHLITATGQRVTLRCSPRSGDLSVYWYQQSLDQGLQFLIQYYNGEERAKGNILERFSAQQFPDLHSELNLSSLELGDSALYFCASSPRASGAQYFGPGTRLTVL.

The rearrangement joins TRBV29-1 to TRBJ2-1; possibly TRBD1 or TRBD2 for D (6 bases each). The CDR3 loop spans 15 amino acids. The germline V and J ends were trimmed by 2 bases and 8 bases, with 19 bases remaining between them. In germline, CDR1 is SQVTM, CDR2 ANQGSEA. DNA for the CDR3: TGCAGCGTTGAAAGGATTGGCAACAGGGAGGATGAGCAGTTCTTC. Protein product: CSVERIGNREDEQFF.

The chain's CDR3 is CASSVVASGAGELFF. CDR3 coding DNA: TGTGCCAGCAGCGTAGTTGCTAGCGGGGCCGGGGAGCTGTTTTTT. This sequence joins TRBV9 and TRBJ2-2, with TRBD2 identical over 9 bases. CDR3 size: 15 residues. Germline trimming cut 0 bases from V and 6 bases from J; bases unmatched to any gene: 3. The germline gives CDR1 SGDLS, CDR2 YYNGEE.

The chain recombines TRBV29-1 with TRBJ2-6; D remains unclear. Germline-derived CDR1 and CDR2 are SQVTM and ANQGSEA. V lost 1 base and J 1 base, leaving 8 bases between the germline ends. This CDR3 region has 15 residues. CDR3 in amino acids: CSVEGHTSGANVLTF. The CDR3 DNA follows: TGCAGCGTTGAAGGACACACTTCTGGGGCCAACGTCCTGACTTTC.

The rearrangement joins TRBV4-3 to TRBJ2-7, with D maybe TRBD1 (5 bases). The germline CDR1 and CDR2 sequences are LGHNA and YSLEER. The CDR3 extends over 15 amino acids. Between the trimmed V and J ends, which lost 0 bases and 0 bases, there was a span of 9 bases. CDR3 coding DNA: TGCGCCAGCAGCCAAGATCGCCAGGGCTCCTACGAGCAGTACTTC. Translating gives CASSQDRQGSYEQYF.

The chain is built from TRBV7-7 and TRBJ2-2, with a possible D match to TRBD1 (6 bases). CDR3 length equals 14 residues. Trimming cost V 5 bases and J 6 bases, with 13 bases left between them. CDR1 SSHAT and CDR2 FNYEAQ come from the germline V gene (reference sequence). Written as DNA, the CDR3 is TGTGCCAGCAGCGTAGACAGGCGGGCCGGGGAGCTGTTTTTT. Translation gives CASSVDRRAGELFF.

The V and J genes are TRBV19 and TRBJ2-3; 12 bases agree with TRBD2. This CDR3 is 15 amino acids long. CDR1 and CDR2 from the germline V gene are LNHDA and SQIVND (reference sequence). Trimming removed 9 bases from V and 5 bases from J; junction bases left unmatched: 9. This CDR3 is CASQLAGGPGDTQYF. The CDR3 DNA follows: TGTGCCAGCCAGCTAGCGGGGGGGCCGGGAGATACGCAGTATTTT. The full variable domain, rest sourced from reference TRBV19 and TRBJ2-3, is DGGITQSPKYLFRKEGQNVTLSCEQNLNHDAMYWYRQDPGQGLRLIYYSQIVNDFQKGDIAEGYSVSREKKESFPLTVTSAQKNPTAFYLCASQLAGGPGDTQYFGPGTRLTVL.

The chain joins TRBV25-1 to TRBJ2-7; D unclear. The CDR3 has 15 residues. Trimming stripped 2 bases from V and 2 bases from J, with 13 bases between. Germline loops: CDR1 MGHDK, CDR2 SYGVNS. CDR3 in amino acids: CASSEELGLTYEQYF. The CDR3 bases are TGTGCCAGCAGTGAAGAGCTGGGGTTGACCTACGAGCAGTACTTC.

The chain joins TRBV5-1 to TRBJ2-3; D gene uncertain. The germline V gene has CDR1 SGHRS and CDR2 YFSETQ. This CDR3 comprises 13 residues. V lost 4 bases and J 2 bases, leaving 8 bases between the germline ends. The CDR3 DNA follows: TGCGCCAGCAGCGTTACAGACACAGATACGCAGTATTTT. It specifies CASSVTDTDTQYF.

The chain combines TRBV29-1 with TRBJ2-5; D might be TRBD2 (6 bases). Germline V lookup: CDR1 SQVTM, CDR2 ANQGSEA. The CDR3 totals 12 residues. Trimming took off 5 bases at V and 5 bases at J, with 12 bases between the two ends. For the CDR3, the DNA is TGCAGCGTTCAGAGTGGGGGGGAGACCCAGTACTTC. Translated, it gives CSVQSGGETQYF.

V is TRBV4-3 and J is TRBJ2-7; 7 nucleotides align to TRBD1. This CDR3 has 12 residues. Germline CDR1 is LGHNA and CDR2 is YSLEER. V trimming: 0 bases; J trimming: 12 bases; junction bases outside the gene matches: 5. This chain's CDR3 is CASSQERDRLYF. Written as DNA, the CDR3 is TGCGCCAGCAGCCAAGAGAGGGACAGACTGTACTTC.

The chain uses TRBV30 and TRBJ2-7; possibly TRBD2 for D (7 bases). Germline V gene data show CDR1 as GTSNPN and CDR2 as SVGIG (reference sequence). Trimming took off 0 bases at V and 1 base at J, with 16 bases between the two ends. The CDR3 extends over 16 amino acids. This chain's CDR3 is CAWSVRGGGLSYEQYF. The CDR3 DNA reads TGTGCCTGGAGTGTACGGGGCGGGGGCCTTTCCTACGAGCAGTACTTC.

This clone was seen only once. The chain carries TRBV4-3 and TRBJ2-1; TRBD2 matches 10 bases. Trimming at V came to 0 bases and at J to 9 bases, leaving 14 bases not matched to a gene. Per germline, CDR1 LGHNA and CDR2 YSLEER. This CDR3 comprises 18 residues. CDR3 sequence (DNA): TGCGCCAGCAGCCAAGAGTCATATGGGAGCGGGGGGGCCAGTGAGCAGTTCTTC. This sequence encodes CASSQESYGSGGASEQFF.

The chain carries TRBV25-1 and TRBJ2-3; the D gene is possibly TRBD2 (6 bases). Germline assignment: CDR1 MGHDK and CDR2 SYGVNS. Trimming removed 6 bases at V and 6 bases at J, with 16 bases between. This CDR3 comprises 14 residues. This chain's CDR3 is CASREGGARDTQYF. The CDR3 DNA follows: TGTGCCAGCAGGGAGGGCGGGGCGCGGGATACGCAGTATTTT.

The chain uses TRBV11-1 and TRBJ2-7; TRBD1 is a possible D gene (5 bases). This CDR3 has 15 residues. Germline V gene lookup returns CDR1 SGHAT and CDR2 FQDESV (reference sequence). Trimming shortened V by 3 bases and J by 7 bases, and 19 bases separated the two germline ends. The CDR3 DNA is TGTGCCAGCAGCTTCCTTGGGGCAGGGCAAAGAGAGCAGTACTTC. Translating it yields CASSFLGAGQREQYF.

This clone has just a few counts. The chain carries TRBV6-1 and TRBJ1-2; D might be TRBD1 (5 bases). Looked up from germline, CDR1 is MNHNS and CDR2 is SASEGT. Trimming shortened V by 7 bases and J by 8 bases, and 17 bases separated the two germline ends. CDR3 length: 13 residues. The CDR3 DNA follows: TGTGCCAGCACCTTGGACGGGGGATGGGGCTACACCTTC. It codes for CASTLDGGWGYTF.

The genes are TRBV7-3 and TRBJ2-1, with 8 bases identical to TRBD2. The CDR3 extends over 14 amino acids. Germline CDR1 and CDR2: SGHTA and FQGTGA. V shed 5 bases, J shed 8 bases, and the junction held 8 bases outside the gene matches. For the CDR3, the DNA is TGTGCCAGCAGCCCCCTGGCGGGGGGCCATGAGCAGTTCTTC. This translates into CASSPLAGGHEQFF.